The sequence of this T cell receptor (beta chain) was determined in a study of T cell responses to AZD1222 COVID-19 vaccine. This CDR3 has 15 residues. Germline loops: CDR1 SGHRS, CDR2 YFSETQ. With 0 bases removed from V and 4 bases from J, the gap between germline ends came to 10 bases. Assay: immunoSEQ multiplex PCR; the TCRdb copy retains only in-frame clones and omits some. The sample carries about 210,000 clones, around 92% recorded once. V is TRBV5-1 and J is TRBJ1-4; the D gene is possibly TRBD1 (5 bases). The clonotype originates from an adult in good health. Sequences were derived from peripheral blood, sampled on day 0 of AZD1222 vaccination. CDR3 bases: TGCGCCAGCAGCTTGGTCGGGGGGGATAATGAAAAACTGTTTTTT. This gives the protein CASSLVGGDNEKLFF.